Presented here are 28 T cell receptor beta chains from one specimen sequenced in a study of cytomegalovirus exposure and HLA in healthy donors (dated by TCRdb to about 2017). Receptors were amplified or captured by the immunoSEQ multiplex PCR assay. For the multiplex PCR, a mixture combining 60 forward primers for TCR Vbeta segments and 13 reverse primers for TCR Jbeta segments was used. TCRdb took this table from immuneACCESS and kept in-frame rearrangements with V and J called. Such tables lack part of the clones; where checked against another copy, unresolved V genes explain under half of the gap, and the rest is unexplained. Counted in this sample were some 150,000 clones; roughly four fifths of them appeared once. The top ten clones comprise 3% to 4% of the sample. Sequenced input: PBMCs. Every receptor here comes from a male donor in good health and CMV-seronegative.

The CDR3 nucleotides read TGTGCCAGCAGCTTAGCCTTAGCGGGAGTACAGCCAGATACGCAGTATTTT. This codes for CASSLALAGVQPDTQYF. The V and J genes are TRBV7-6 and TRBJ2-3; 9 positions agree with TRBD2. The V gene's germline CDR1 is SGHVS and CDR2 FNYEAQ. This CDR3 spans 17 amino acids. Germline trimming cut 0 bases from V and 4 bases from J; bases unmatched to any gene: 8. Drawing the rest from reference TRBV7-6 and TRBJ2-3, the complete variable domain is GAGVSQSPRYKVTKRGQDVALRCDPISGHVSLYWYRQALGQGPEFLTYFNYEAQQDKSGLPNDRFSAERPEGSISTLTIQRTEQRDSAMYRCASSLALAGVQPDTQYFGPGTRLTVL.

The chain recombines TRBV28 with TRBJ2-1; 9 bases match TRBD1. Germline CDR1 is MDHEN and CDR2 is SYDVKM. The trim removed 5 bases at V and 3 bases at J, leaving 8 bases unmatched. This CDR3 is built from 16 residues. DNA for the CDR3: TGTGCCAGCAGTCCTCCCGGGACAGGGAACTACAATGAGCAGTTCTTC. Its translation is CASSPPGTGNYNEQFF.

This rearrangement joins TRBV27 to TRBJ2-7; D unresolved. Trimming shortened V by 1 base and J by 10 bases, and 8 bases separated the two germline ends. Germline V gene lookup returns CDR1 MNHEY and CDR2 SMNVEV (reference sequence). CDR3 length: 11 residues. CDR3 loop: CASSLYGSQYF. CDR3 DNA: TGTGCCAGCAGTTTATATGGTAGTCAGTACTTC.

The CDR3 coding sequence is TGTGCCAGTAGTAACGGGGGAGAAGGGTATGGCTACACCTTC. It yields the protein CASSNGGEGYGYTF. V usage is TRBV19 and J usage is TRBJ1-2, with a tentative D call TRBD1 (5 bases). The CDR3 is 14 residues long. Trimming pared 4 bases from V and 5 bases from J, leaving 14 bases between. The V gene's germline CDR1 is LNHDA and CDR2 SQIVND (reference sequence).

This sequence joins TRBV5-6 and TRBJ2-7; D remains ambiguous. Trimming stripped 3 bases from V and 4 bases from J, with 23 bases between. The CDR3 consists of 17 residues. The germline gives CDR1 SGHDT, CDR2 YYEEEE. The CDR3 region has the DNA TGTGCCAGCAGCTCTCCCCTTTACGCCCCTCAGTGGTACGAGCAGTACTTC. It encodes CASSSPLYAPQWYEQYF.

CDR3 coding DNA: TGTGCCAGCAGTTTAAGAGGTCTTAGTTTTTATGGCTACACCTTC. Amino acid sequence: CASSLRGLSFYGYTF. The gene calls are TRBV27 and TRBJ1-2; D remains unclear. This CDR3 is built from 15 residues. Trimming removed 2 bases at V and 5 bases at J, with 15 bases between. Germline assignment: CDR1 MNHEY and CDR2 SMNVEV (reference sequence).

CDR3 in DNA: TGTGCCAGCAGCTTAGGCGGGCTCACCTACGAGCAGTACTTC. This sequence encodes CASSLGGLTYEQYF. This rearrangement joins TRBV7-6 to TRBJ2-7, with a tentative D call TRBD2 (5 bases). The germline CDR1 and CDR2 sequences are SGHVS and FNYEAQ. The CDR3 covers 14 residues. V shed 1 base and J shed 2 bases, with 9 bases lying between them.

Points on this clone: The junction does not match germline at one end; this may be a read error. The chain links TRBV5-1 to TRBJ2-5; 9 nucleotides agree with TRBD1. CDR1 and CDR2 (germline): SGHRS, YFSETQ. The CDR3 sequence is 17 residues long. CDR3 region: CASSVRPGQGKGEAQYF. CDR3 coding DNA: TGCGCCAGCAGCGTACGGCCTGGACAGGGGAAGGGAGAGGCCCAGTACTTC.

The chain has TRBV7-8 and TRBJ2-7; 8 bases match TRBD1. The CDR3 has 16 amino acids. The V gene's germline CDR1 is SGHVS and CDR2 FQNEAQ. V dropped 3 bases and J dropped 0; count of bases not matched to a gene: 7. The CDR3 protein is CASSFPGGEISYEQYF. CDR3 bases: TGTGCCAGCAGCTTCCCAGGGGGCGAAATCTCCTACGAGCAGTACTTC.

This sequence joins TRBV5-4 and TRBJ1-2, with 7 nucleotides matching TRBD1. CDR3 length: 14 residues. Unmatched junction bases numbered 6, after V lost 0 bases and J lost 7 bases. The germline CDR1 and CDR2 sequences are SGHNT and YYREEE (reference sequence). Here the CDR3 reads CASSLETGVGGYTF. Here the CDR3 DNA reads TGTGCCAGCAGCTTGGAAACAGGGGTAGGTGGCTACACCTTC.

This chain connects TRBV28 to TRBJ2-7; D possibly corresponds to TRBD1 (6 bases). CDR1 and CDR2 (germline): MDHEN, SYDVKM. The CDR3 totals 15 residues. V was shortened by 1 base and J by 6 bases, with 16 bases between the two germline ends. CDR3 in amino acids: CASSLSDSREGEQYF. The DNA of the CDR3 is TGTGCCAGCAGTTTATCGGACAGCCGGGAAGGCGAGCAGTACTTC. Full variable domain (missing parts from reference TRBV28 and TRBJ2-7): DVKVTQSSRYLVKRTGEKVFLECVQDMDHENMFWYRQDPGLGLRLIYFSYDVKMKEKGDIPEGYSVSREKKERFSLILESASTNQTSMYLCASSLSDSREGEQYFGPGTRLTVT.

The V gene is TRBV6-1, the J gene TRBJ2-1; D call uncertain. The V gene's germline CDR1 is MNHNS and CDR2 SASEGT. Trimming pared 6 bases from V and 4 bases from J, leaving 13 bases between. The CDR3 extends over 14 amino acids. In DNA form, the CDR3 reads TGTGCCAGCAGCTTCCCCGTCGGGTACAATGAGCAGTTCTTC. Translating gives CASSFPVGYNEQFF.

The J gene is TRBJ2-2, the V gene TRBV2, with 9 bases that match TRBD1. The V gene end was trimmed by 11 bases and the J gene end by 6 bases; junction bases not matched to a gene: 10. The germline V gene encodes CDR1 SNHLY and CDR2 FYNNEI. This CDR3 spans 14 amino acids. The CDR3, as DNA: TGTGCCGGCGCGGGACAGGGAAGGGCCGGGGAGCTGTTTTTT. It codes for CAGAGQGRAGELFF.

CDR3 sequence reads: CASSSSSSPRPGELFF. CDR3 nucleotide sequence: TGTGCCAGCAGCTCCAGTAGCAGCCCCAGACCCGGGGAGCTGTTTTTT. The gene calls are TRBV7-2 and TRBJ2-2; the D is unclear. The CDR3 sequence is 16 residues long. Trimming removed 4 bases at V and 6 bases at J, with 18 bases between. In germline, CDR1 is SGHTA, CDR2 FQGNSA.

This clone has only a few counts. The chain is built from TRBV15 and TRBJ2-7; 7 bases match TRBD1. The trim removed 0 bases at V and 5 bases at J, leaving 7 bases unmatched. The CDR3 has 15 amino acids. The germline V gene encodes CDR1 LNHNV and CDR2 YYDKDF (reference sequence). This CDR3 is CATSRDLRGGNEQYF. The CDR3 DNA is TGTGCCACCAGCAGAGATCTCCGAGGGGGCAACGAGCAGTACTTC. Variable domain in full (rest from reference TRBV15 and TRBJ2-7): DAMVIQNPRYQVTQFGKPVTLSCSQTLNHNVMYWYQQKSSQAPKLLFHYYDKDFNNEADTPDNFQSRRPNTSFCFLDIRSPGLGDTAMYLCATSRDLRGGNEQYFGPGTRLTVT.

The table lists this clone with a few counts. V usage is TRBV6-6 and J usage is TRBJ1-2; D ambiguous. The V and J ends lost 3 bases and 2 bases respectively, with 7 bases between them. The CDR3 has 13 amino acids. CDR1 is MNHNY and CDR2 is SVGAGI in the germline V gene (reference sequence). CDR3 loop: CASSYYQNYGYTF. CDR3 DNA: TGTGCCAGCAGTTATTATCAGAACTATGGCTACACCTTC.

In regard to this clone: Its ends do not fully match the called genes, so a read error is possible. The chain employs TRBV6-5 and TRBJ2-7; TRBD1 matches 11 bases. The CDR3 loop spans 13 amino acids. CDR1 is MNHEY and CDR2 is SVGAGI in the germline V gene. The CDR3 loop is CASSYTRTGGRFF. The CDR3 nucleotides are TGTGCCAGCAGTTACACTCGGACAGGGGGCCGATTCTTC.

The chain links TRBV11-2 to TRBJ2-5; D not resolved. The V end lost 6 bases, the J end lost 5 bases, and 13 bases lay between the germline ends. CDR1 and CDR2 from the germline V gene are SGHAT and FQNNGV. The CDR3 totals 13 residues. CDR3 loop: CASRSRNGETQYF. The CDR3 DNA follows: TGTGCCAGCAGGTCAAGAAACGGGGAGACCCAGTACTTC.

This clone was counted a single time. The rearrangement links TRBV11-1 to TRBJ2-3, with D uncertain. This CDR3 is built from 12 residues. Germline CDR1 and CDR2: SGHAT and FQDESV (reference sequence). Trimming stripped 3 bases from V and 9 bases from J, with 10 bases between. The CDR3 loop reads CASSLVAETQYF. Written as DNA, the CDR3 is TGTGCCAGCAGCTTGGTCGCTGAGACGCAGTATTTT.

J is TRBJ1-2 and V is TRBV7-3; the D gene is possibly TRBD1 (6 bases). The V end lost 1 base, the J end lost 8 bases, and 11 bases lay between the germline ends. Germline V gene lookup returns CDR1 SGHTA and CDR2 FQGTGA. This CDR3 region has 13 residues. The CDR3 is CASSLRDGQGYTF. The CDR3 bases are TGTGCCAGCAGCTTAAGGGACGGACAGGGCTACACCTTC.

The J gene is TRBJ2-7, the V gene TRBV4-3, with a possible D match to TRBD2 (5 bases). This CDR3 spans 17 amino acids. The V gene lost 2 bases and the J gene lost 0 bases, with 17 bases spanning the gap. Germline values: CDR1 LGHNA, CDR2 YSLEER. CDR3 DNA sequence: TGCGCCAGCAGCCAAAGCTATGCAGCGGTCCTCTCCTACGAGCAGTACTTC. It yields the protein CASSQSYAAVLSYEQYF.

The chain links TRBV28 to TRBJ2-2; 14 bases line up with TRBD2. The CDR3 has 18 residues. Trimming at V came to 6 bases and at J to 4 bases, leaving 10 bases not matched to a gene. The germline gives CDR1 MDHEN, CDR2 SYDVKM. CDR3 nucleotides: TGTGCCAGCAGAGGGGGGACTAGCGGGAGTTCGGTCACCGGGGAGCTGTTTTTT. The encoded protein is CASRGGTSGSSVTGELFF. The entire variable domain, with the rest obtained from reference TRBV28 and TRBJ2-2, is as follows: DVKVTQSSRYLVKRTGEKVFLECVQDMDHENMFWYRQDPGLGLRLIYFSYDVKMKEKGDIPEGYSVSREKKERFSLILESASTNQTSMYLCASRGGTSGSSVTGELFFGEGSRLTVL.

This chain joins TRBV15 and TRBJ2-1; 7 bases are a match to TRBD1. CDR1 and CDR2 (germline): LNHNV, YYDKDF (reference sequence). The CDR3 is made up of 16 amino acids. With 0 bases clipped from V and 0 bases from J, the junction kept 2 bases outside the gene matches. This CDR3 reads CATSREGQISYNEQFF. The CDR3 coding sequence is TGTGCCACCAGCAGAGAGGGACAGATCTCCTACAATGAGCAGTTCTTC.

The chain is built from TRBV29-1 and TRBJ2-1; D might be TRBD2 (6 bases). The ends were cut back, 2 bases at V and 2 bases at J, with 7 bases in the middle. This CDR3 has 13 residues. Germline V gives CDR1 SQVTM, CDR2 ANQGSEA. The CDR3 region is CSVERTTYNEQFF. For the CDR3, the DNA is TGCAGCGTTGAAAGGACTACCTACAATGAGCAGTTCTTC.

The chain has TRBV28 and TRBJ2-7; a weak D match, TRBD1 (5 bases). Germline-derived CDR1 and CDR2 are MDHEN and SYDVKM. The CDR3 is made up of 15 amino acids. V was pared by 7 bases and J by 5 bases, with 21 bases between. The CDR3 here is CASTNWPQGRNEQYF. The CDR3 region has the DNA TGTGCCAGCACCAACTGGCCCCAGGGAAGGAACGAGCAGTACTTC.

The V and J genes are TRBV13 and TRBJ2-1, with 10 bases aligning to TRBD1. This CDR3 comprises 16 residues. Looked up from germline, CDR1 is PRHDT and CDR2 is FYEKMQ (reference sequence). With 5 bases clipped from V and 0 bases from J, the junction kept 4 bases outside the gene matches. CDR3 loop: CASSQWTGGSYNEQFF. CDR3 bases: TGTGCCAGCAGCCAGTGGACAGGGGGCTCCTACAATGAGCAGTTCTTC.

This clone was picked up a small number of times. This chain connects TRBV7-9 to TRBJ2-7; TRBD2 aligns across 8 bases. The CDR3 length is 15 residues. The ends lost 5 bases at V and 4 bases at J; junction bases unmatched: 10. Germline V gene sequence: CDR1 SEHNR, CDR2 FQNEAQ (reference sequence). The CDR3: CASSLSSGAIYEQYF. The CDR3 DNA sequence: TGTGCCAGCAGCCTCAGTAGCGGGGCCATTTACGAGCAGTACTTC.

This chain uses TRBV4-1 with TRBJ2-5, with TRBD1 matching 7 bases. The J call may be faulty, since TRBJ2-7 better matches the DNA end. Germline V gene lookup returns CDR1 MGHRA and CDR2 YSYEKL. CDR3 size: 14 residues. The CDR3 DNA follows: TGCGCCAGCAGCCAAGAGAGACAGGGCTACGAGCAGTACTTC. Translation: CASSQERQGYEQYF.